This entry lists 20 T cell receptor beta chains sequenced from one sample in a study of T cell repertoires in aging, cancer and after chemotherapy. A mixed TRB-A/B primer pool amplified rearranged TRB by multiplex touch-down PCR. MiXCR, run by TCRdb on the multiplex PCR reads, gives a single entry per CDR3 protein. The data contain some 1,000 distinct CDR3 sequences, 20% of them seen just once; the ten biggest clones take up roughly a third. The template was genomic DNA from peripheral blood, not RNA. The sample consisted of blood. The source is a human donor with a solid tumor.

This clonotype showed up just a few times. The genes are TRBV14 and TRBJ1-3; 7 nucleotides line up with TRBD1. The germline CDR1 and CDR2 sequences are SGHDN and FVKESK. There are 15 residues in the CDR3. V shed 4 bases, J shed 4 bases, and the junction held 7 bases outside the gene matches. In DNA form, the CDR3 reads TGTGCCAGCAGCCGGGAGACAGGGCTAGGAAACACCATATATTTT. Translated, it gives CASSRETGLGNTIYF.

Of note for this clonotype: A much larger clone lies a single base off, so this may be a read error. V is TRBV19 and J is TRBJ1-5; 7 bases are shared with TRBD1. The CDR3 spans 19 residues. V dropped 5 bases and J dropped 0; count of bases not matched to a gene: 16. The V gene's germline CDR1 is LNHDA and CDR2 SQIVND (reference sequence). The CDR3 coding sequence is TGTGCCAGTAGTCCCTTGTACAGGGGAAGTACCTATAGCAATCAGCCCCAGCATTTT. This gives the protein CASSPLYRGSTYSNQPQHF.

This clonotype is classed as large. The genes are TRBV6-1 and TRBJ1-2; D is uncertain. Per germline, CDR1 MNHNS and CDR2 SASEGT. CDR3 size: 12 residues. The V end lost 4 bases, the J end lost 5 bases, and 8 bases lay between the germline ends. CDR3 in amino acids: CASSAKGYGYTF. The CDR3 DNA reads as TGTGCCAGCAGTGCCAAGGGTTATGGCTACACCTTC.

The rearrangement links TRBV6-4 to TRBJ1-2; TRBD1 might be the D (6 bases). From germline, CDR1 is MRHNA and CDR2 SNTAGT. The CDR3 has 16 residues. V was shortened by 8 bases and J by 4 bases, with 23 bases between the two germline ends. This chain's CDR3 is CASAPVAGEDSYGYTF. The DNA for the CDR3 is TGTGCCAGCGCCCCGGTGGCAGGGGAGGATAGCTATGGCTACACCTTC.

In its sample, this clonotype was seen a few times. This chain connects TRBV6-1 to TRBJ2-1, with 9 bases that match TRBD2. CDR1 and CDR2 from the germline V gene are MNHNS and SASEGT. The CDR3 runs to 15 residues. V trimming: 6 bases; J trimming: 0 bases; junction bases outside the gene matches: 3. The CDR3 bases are TGTGCCAGCAGCCGTAGCGGGGGCTCCTACAATGAGCAGTTCTTC. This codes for CASSRSGGSYNEQFF.

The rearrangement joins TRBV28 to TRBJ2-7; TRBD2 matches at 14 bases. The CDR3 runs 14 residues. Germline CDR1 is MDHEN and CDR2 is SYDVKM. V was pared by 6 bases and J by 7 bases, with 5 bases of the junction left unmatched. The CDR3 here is CASRTSGGAKEQYF. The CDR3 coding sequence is TGTGCCAGCAGGACTAGCGGGGGGGCTAAAGAGCAGTACTTC.

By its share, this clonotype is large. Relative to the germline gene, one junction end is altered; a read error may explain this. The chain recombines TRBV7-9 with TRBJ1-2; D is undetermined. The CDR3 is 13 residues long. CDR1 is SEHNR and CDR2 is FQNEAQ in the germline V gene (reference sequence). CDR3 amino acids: CASSLAQWARPVF. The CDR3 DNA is TGTGCCAGCAGCTTAGCGCAGTGGGCCCGCCCAGTGTTT.

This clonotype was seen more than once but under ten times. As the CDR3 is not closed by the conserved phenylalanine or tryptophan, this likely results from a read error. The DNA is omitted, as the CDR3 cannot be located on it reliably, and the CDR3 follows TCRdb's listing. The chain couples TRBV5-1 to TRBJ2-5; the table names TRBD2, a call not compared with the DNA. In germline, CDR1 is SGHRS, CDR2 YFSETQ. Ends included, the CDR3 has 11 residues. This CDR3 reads CASSSMHPAEP.

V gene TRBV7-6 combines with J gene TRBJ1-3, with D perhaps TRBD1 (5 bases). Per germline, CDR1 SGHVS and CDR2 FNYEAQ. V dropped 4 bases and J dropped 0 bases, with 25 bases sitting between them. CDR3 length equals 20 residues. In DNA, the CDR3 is TGTGCCAGCAGCTCTAGGTACCGGGACGGAGCTTTCCACTCTGGAAACACCATATATTTT. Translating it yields CASSSRYRDGAFHSGNTIYF.

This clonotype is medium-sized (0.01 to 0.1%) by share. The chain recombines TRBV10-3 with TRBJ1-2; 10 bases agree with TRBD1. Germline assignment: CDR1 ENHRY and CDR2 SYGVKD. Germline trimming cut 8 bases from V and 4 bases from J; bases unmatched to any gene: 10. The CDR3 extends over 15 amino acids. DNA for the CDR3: TGTGCCATCCGACCCGACAGGGGGCAAGTCTATGGCTACACCTTC. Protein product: CAIRPDRGQVYGYTF.

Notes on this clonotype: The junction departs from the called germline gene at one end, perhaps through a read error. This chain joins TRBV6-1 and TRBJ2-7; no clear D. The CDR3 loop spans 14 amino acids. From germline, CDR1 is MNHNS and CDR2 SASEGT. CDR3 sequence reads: CASSQVDQYYEQYF. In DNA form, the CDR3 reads TGCGCCAGCAGCCAAGTCGACCAGTACTACGAGCAGTACTTC.

The DNA for the CDR3 is TGTGCCAGCAGCCGGGAGAAAATTAATTCACCCCTCCACTTT. Protein sequence: CASSREKINSPLHF. The V call is TRBV4-2, the J call TRBJ1-6; D unclear. Germline V gives CDR1 LGHNA, CDR2 YNFKEQ. The V end lost 4 bases, the J end lost 6 bases, and 10 bases lay between the germline ends. The CDR3 length is 14 residues.

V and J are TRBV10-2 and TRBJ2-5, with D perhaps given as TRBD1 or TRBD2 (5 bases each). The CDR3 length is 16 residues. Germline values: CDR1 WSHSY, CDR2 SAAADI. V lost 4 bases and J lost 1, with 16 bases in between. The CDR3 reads CASSALGARGQETQYF. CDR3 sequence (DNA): TGCGCCAGCAGTGCTCTCGGGGCCCGAGGCCAAGAGACCCAGTACTTC.

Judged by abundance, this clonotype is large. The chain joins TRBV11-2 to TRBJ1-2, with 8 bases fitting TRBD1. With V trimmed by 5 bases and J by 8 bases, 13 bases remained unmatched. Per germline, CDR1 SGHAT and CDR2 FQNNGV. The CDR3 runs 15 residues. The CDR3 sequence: CASSPAPDRVGGYTF. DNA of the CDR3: TGTGCCAGCAGCCCGGCCCCGGACAGGGTGGGCGGCTACACCTTC.

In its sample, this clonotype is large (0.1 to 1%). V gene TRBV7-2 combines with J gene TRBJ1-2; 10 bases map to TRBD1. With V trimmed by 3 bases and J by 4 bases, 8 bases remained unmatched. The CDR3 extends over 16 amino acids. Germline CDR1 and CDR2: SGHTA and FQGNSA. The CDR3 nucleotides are TGTGCCAGCAGCTTGGACAGGGGGAGACAAGTCTATGGCTACACCTTC. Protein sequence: CASSLDRGRQVYGYTF.

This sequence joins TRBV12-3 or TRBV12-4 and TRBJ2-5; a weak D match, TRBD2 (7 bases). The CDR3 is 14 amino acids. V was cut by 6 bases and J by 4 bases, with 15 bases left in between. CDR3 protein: CASRLMGGPETQYF. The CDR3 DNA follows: TGTGCCAGCAGACTAATGGGGGGGCCAGAGACCCAGTACTTC.

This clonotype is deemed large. The CDR3 DNA follows: TGTGCCAGCAGTGGGGACAGGGGGGGATATGGCTACACCTTC. It is translated as CASSGDRGGYGYTF. V is TRBV6-1 and J is TRBJ1-2, with TRBD1 matching over 11 bases. Per germline, CDR1 MNHNS and CDR2 SASEGT. The CDR3 contains 14 residues. Trimming at V came to 4 bases and at J to 5 bases, leaving 3 bases not matched to a gene.

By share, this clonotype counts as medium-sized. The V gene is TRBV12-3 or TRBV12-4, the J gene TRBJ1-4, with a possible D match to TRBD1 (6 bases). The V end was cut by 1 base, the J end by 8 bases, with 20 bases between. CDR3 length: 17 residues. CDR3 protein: CASSLEKGGHGGEKLFF. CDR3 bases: TGTGCCAGCAGTTTAGAGAAAGGGGGACACGGAGGGGAAAAACTGTTTTTT.

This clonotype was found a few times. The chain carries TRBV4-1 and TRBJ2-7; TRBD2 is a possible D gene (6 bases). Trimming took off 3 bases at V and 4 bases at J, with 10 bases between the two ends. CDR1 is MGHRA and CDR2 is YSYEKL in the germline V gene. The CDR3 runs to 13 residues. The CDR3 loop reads CASSQIGRYEQYF. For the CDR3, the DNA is TGCGCCAGCAGCCAGATAGGGAGGTACGAGCAGTACTTC.

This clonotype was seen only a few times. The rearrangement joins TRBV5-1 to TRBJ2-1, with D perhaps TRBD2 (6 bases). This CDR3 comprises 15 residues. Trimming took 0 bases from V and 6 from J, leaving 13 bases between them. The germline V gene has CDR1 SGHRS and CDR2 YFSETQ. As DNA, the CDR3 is TGCGCCAGCAGCTTGGACGGTACGGGACTCAATGAGCAGTTCTTC. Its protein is CASSLDGTGLNEQFF.